This is a list of T cell receptor beta chains from one sample in a study of cytomegalovirus exposure and HLA in healthy donors. TCRdb keeps only in-frame clones here, not all; method: immunoSEQ multiplex PCR. The sample yields roughly 92,000 clones, about 8% seen once. Sequencing input: PBMCs. Receptor source: a man over 45 in good health and CMV-seronegative. Both conserved end residues are part of each CDR3. The D gene is left open where the match is weak. Expanded clones are given a class, and other clones once, few, many or no size at all.

D gene,clone size,J gene,V gene,CDR3 protein,CDR3 DNA
TRBD1,few,TRBJ1-1,TRBV18,CASSPLTGANTEAFF,TGTGCCAGCTCACCTTTGACAGGGGCGAACACTGAAGCTTTCTTT
TRBD2,-,TRBJ2-1,TRBV7-8,CASSRPTGLAGVLGNEQFF,TGTGCCAGCAGCCGACCTACGGGACTAGCGGGAGTTTTGGGCAATGAGCAGTTCTTC
TRBD2,-,TRBJ2-1,TRBV7-2,CASSLKIAGDNEQFF,TGTGCCAGCAGCTTAAAGATAGCGGGAGATAATGAGCAGTTCTTC
TRBD2,few,TRBJ2-1,TRBV7-2,CASSLGAGGRNEQFF,TGTGCCAGCAGCTTAGGAGCGGGGGGACGGAATGAGCAGTTCTTC
TRBD2,-,TRBJ2-3,TRBV28,CASSYSGGAKDTQYF,TGTGCCAGCAGTTATAGCGGGGGGGCGAAAGATACGCAGTATTTT
TRBD1,few,TRBJ2-7,TRBV5-1,CASSLTPDRGLYEQYF,TGCGCCAGCAGCTTGACCCCGGACAGGGGGCTATACGAGCAGTACTTC
-,few,TRBJ2-5,TRBV6-1,CASSEALAGQETQYF,TGTGCCAGCAGTGAAGCGCTTGCGGGGCAAGAGACCCAGTACTTC
-,few,TRBJ1-5,TRBV5-6,CASSLDGSLNQPQHF,TGTGCCAGCAGCTTGGACGGTAGCCTAAATCAGCCCCAGCATTTT
TRBD1,-,TRBJ1-5,TRBV28,CATHRGQDQPQHF,TGTGCCACCCACAGGGGGCAAGATCAGCCCCAGCATTTT
-,few,TRBJ2-7,TRBV28,CASSPRYEQYF,TGTGCCAGCAGTCCCCGGTACGAGCAGTACTTC
-,few,TRBJ1-1,TRBV19,CASRSEVLLNTEAFF,TGTGCCAGTAGATCGGAGGTTTTGTTGAACACTGAAGCTTTCTTT
TRBD1,few,TRBJ2-1,TRBV27,CASSWTGRYNEQFF,TGTGCCAGCAGTTGGACAGGGCGTTACAATGAGCAGTTCTTC
TRBD1,few,TRBJ1-2,TRBV28,CASSMGQGGYGYTF,TGTGCCAGCAGCATGGGACAGGGAGGCTATGGCTACACCTTC
TRBD1,few,TRBJ1-1,TRBV10-3,CAITRQGGDTEAFF,TGTGCCATCACCCGACAGGGCGGGGACACTGAAGCTTTCTTT
TRBD1,-,TRBJ2-5,TRBV30,CAWSDRGPGGTQYF,TGTGCCTGGAGTGACCGGGGCCCAGGGGGGACCCAGTACTTC
TRBD2,few,TRBJ2-7,TRBV27,CASSSLSGGRHEQYF,TGTGCCAGCAGTTCTCTCAGCGGGGGGCGCCACGAGCAGTACTTC
-,-,TRBJ2-5,TRBV19,CASRDFSQETQYF,TGTGCCAGTAGGGACTTTAGCCAAGAGACCCAGTACTTC
TRBD1,-,TRBJ2-7,TRBV5-4,CASSERQGATGEQYF,TGTGCCAGCAGCGAAAGACAGGGGGCTACCGGCGAGCAGTACTTC
-,few,TRBJ2-7,TRBV27,CASSSGAYEQYF,TGTGCCAGCAGTTCAGGGGCCTACGAGCAGTACTTC
-,-,TRBJ2-7,TRBV6-6,CASSPLRLRSYEQYF,TGTGCCAGCAGTCCTCTCAGACTTCGCTCCTACGAGCAGTACTTC
-,-,TRBJ2-3,TRBV6-1,CASSERGGPDTQYF,TGTGCCAGCAGTGAGAGGGGAGGCCCAGATACGCAGTATTTT
TRBD1,few,TRBJ1-1,TRBV4-3,CASSGTANTEAFF,TGCGCCAGCAGCGGGACAGCGAACACTGAAGCTTTCTTT
-,few,TRBJ2-7,TRBV2,CASTEGEIRSERSYEQYF,TGTGCCAGCACCGAGGGAGAGATACGCTCGGAACGCTCCTACGAGCAGTACTTC
-,few,TRBJ2-7,TRBV4-1,CASSHKQFYEQYF,TGCGCCAGCAGCCATAAACAGTTCTACGAGCAGTACTTC
-,few,TRBJ2-3,TRBV19,CASSINRESTDTQYF,TGTGCCAGTAGTATTAACAGGGAAAGCACAGATACGCAGTATTTT
TRBD2,-,TRBJ2-1,TRBV6-5,CASNTGGAANEQFF,TGTGCCAGCAATACCGGGGGGGCTGCAAATGAGCAGTTCTTC
-,few,TRBJ1-1,TRBV7-2,CASSRVQAPEAFF,TGTGCCAGCAGCAGAGTACAGGCGCCTGAAGCTTTCTTT
-,-,TRBJ2-7,TRBV29-1,CSVVRGLSSYEQYF,TGCAGCGTTGTAAGGGGCCTTAGCTCCTACGAGCAGTACTTC
-,few,TRBJ1-5,TRBV28,CATGGYSNQPQHF,TGTGCCACTGGCGGCTATAGCAATCAGCCCCAGCATTTT
TRBD1,-,TRBJ1-1,TRBV2,CASRGDRQDTEAFF,TGTGCCAGCAGGGGGGACAGACAAGACACTGAAGCTTTCTTT
TRBD2,few,TRBJ2-1,TRBV7-9,CASSTSGTFYNEQFF,TGTGCCAGCAGCACTAGCGGGACTTTCTACAATGAGCAGTTCTTC
-,few,TRBJ2-1,TRBV27,CASSGLSFGSYNEQFF,TGTGCCAGCAGTGGACTTAGTTTCGGCTCCTACAATGAGCAGTTCTTC
-,-,TRBJ2-1,TRBV5-1,CASSGDGYNEQFF,TGCGCCAGCAGCGGAGACGGCTACAATGAGCAGTTCTTC
TRBD1,few,TRBJ1-2,TRBV5-1,CASSLGTGVNYGYTF,TGCGCCAGCAGCTTGGGGACAGGGGTTAACTATGGCTACACCTTC
-,-,TRBJ2-3,TRBV6-6,CASSTTGSPDTQYF,TGTGCCAGCAGCACCACAGGGTCCCCAGATACGCAGTATTTT
-,few,TRBJ2-3,TRBV9,CASSVASSTDTQYF,TGTGCCAGCAGCGTAGCTAGTAGCACAGATACGCAGTATTTT
-,few,TRBJ2-2,TRBV18,CASFRGVNTGELFF,TGTGCCAGCTTCAGGGGAGTTAACACCGGGGAGCTGTTTTTT
-,few,TRBJ2-2,TRBV10-3,CATTGQTGRELFF,TGTGCCACCACGGGACAAACTGGCCGGGAGCTGTTTTTT
-,-,TRBJ1-3,TRBV6-5,CASSRGSSGNTIYF,TGTGCCAGCAGCCGGGGGAGCTCTGGAAACACCATATATTTT
-,-,TRBJ2-7,TRBV7-9,CASSLTLTYEQYF,TGTGCCAGCAGCTTAACCCTCACTTACGAGCAGTACTTC
TRBD2,few,TRBJ2-1,TRBV9,CASSPTNSGRRDNEQFF,TGTGCCAGCAGCCCAACGAATAGCGGGAGAAGGGACAATGAGCAGTTCTTC
TRBD1,-,TRBJ2-3,TRBV28,CASSWRQGRARSDTQYF,TGTGCCAGCAGTTGGCGACAGGGGAGAGCTAGGTCAGATACGCAGTATTTT
TRBD1,few,TRBJ1-1,TRBV4-2,CASSPETGANTEAFF,TGTGCCAGCAGCCCCGAAACAGGGGCGAACACTGAAGCTTTCTTT